This T cell receptor beta chain appears in the sequencing data of a study of regulatory T cells in long-lasting Graves disease. Study-wide results and limits: The study examined only peripheral blood, not thyroid tissue. Persistent disease preferred TRBV28, TRBJ1-2 and TRBJ2-5.

Time point indicated: newly diagnosed GD, antithyroid drugs for less than 3 months. The TCR library was made from RNA extracted from PBMCs. CDR3 size: 17 residues. CDR1 is SGHVS, CDR2 FNYEAQ, per germline. Trimming removed 5 bases at V and 7 bases at J, with 26 bases between. There are a few counts of this clonotype. The antigen is not known. Arm-PCR of CDR3 regions and iRepertoire HTBI primers were the basis on which TCR beta libraries were built. A single record per CDR3 protein comes from TCRdb applying MiXCR to the multiplex PCR reads. The sample shows 500,000 or so distinct CDR3 sequences, 15% to 20% of them seen only once. The same specimen was also included in a second study, on T cells in Graves' hyperthyroidism and ophthalmopathy.

This chain connects TRBV7-6 to TRBJ1-2, with D perhaps TRBD1 (5 bases). The source material was peripheral blood mononuclear cells (PBMCs), sampled at new diagnosis, from a patient treated with antithyroid drugs. The TCR sequence derives from a woman aged 35 to 59 with Graves disease. The CDR3 loop reads CASSQTRGLDLSSGYTF. The CDR3, as DNA: TGTGCCAGCAGCCAAACAAGGGGCCTGGATCTATCGTCTGGCTACACCTTC.